This TCR beta chain was profiled in a study of CD8 T cells in ankylosing spondylitis. Notes on the study in general: Past research had described some motif variants in reactive arthritis synovial fluid and blood. The clones that were linked to disease were reported to be significantly enriched in matched synovial fluid samples from ankylosing spondylitis patients.

This clonotype was observed a few times. The target antigen is unknown. The length of the CDR3 is 14 residues. Germline CDR1 reads MRHNA; CDR2 reads SNTAGT. V trimming: 2 bases; J trimming: 9 bases; junction bases outside the gene matches: 6. Researchers built TCR beta libraries using quantitative 5'-RACE with molecular barcodes. TCRdb itself ran the 5' RACE reads through MiXCR, one entry per CDR3 protein. The sample has 150,000 to 200,000 distinct CDR3 sequences, about 18% seen once. The sample was blood, either unsorted or a sorted T cell fraction (not recorded which). The J gene is TRBJ2-1, the V gene TRBV6-4; TRBD2 matches 8 bases. This receptor was taken from a male donor with ankylosing spondylitis or in good health (not recorded which). As DNA, the CDR3 is TGTGCCAGCAGTGACGGAGCGGGAGCGGGTGAGCAGTTCTTC. Protein sequence: CASSDGAGAGEQFF.